The following is a T cell receptor beta chain sequence with its context. This entry comes from a study of Ad26.COV2.S vaccination and SARS-CoV-2 variants. Profiling relied on immunoSEQ multiplex PCR, and the TCRdb table lists in-frame clones only, not all of them. Among about 680,000 clones, around 92% were seen once, and the ten largest hold around 1.5%. This CDR3 region has 14 residues. Treatment specified: around 19 received Ad26.COV2.S at low or high dose, single or two shots; about 5 received placebo; per-sample allocation not given. Day 63 after the first injection of vaccine or placebo was the sampling time.

The receptor comes from a person between 18 and 60 years old who received the Ad26.COV2.S COVID-19 vaccine or a placebo. The sample in question was peripheral blood, obtained in a trial of Ad26.COV2.S vaccine versus placebo. The chain joins TRBV21-1 to TRBJ1-5. TRBV21-1 is given as a pseudogene. CDR3 amino acids: CASSKSPAIQPQHF. The DNA of the CDR3 is TGTGCCAGCAGCAAAAGCCCCGCTATTCAGCCCCAGCATTTT.